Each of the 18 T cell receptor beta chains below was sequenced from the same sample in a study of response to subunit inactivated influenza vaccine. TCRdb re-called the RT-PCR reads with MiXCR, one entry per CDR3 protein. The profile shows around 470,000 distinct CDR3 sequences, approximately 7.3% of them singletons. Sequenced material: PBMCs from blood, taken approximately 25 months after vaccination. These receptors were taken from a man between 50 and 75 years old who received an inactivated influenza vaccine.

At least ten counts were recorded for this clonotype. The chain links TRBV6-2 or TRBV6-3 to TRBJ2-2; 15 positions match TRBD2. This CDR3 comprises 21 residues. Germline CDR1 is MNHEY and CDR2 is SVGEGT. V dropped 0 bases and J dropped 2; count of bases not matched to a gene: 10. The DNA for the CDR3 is TGTGCCAGCAGTTACTCGATAGGACTAGCGGGGGGGAGTTCAAACACCGGGGAGCTGTTTTTT. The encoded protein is CASSYSIGLAGGSSNTGELFF.

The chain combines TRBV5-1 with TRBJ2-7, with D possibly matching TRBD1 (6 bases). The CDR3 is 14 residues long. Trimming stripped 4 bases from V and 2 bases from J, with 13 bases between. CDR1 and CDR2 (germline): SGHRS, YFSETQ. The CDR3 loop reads CASSPGTFTYEQYF. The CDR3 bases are TGCGCCAGCAGCCCTGGGACATTTACCTACGAGCAGTACTTC.

The CDR3 is CASSIDSSGELFF. The CDR3 DNA follows: TGTGCCAGTAGTATAGATTCCTCTGGGGAGCTGTTTTTT. The rearrangement joins TRBV19 to TRBJ2-2; D unclear. V was clipped by 0 bases and J by 8 bases, with 7 bases between them. Germline V gene lookup returns CDR1 LNHDA and CDR2 SQIVND (reference sequence). CDR3 length: 13 residues.

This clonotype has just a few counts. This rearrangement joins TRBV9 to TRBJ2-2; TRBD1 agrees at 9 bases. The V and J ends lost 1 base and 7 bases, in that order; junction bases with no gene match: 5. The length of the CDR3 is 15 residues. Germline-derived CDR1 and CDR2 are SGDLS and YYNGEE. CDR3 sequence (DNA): TGTGCCAGCAGCGTACAGGGACAGGGTCACGGGGAGCTGTTTTTT. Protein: CASSVQGQGHGELFF. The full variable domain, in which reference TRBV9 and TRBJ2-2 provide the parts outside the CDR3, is DSGVTQTPKHLITATGQRVTLRCSPRSGDLSVYWYQQSLDQGLQFLIQYYNGEERAKGNILERFSAQQFPDLHSELNLSSLELGDSALYFCASSVQGQGHGELFFGEGSRLTVL.

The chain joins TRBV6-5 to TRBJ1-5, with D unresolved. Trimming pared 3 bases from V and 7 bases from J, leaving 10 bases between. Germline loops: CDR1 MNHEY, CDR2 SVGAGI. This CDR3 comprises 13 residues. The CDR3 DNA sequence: TGTGCCAGCAGTTATACGGGTGGGCAGCCCCAGCATTTT. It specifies CASSYTGGQPQHF.

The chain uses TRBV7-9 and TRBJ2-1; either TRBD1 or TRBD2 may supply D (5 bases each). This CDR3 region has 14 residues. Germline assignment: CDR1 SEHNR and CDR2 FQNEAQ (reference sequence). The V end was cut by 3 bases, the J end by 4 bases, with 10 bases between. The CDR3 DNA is TGTGCCAGCAGCTTTGACGGGGCTTACAATGAGCAGTTCTTC. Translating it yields CASSFDGAYNEQFF.

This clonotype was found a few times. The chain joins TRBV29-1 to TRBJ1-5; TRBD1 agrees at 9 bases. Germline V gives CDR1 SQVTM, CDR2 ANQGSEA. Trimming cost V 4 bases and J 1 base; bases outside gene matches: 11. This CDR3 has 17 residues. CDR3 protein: CSVGGLGGTGSNQPQHF. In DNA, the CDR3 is TGCAGCGTTGGTGGGTTAGGGGGGACAGGGAGCAATCAGCCCCAGCATTTT.

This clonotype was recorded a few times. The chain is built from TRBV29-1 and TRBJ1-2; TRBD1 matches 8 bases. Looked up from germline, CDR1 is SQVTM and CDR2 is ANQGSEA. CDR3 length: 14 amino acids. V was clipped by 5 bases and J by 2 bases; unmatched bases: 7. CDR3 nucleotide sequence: TGCAGCGTTTATGACAGGGGACGAAACTATGGCTACACCTTC. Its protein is CSVYDRGRNYGYTF.

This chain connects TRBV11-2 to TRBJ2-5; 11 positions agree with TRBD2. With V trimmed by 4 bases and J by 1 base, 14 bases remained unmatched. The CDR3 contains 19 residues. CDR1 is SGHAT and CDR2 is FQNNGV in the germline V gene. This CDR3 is CASSYGAGYTSGGQETQYF. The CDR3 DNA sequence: TGTGCCAGCAGCTACGGAGCCGGCTATACTAGCGGGGGCCAAGAGACCCAGTACTTC.

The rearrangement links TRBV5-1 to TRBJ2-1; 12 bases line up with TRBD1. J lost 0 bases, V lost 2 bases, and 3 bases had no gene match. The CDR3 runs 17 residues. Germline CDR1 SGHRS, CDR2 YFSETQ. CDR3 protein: CASSFRGQGASYNEQFF. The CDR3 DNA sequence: TGCGCCAGCAGCTTCCGGGGACAGGGGGCCTCCTACAATGAGCAGTTCTTC.

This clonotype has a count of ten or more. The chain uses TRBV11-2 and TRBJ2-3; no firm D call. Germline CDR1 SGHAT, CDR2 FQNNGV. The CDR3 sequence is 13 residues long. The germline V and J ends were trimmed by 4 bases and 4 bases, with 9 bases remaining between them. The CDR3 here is CASSWAEADTQYF. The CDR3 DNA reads TGTGCCAGCAGCTGGGCCGAAGCAGATACGCAGTATTTT. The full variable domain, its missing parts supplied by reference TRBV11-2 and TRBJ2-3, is EAGVAQSPRYKIIEKRQSVAFWCNPISGHATLYWYQQILGQGPKLLIQFQNNGVVDDSQLPKDRFSAERLKGVDSTLKIQPAKLEDSAVYLCASSWAEADTQYFGPGTRLTVL.

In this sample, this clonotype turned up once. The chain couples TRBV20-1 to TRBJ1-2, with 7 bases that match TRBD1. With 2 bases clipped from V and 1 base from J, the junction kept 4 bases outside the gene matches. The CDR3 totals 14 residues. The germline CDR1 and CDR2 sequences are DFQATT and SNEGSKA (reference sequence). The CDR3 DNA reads TGCAGTGCTAGAATCGACAGGGATAACTATGGCTACACCTTC. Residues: CSARIDRDNYGYTF.

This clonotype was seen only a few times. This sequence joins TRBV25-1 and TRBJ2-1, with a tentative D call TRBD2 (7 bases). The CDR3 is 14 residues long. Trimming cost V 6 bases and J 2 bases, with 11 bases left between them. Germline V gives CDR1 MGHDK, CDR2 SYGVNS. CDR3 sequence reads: CASRTGGPYNEQFF. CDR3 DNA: TGTGCCAGCAGAACCGGGGGGCCCTACAATGAGCAGTTCTTC.

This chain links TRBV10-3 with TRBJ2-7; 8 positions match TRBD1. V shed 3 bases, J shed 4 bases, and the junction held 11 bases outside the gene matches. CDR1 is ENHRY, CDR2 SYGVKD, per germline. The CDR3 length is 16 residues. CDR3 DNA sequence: TGTGCCATCAGTGACTTTTATCGGGACAGGCGGTACGAGCAGTACTTC. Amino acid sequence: CAISDFYRDRRYEQYF.

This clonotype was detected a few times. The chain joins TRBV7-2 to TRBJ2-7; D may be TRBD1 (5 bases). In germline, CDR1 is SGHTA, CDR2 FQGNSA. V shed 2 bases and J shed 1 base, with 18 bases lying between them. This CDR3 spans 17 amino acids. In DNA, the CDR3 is TGTGCCAGCAGCTTAAATTTTCGTCCGGACAAGTCCTACGAGCAGTACTTC. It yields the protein CASSLNFRPDKSYEQYF.

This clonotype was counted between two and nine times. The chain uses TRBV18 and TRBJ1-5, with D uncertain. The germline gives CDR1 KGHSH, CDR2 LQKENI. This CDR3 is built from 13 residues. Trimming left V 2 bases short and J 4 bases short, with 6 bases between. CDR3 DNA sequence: TGTGCCAGCTCACCAGATCAGAATCAGCCCCAGCATTTT. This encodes CASSPDQNQPQHF.

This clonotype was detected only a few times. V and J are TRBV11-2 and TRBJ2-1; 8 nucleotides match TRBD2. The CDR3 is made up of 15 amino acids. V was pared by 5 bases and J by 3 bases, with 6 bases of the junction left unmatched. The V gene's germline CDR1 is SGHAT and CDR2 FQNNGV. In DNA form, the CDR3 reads TGTGCCAGCAGCGTAAGACTAGCGATCTACAATGAGCAGTTCTTC. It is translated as CASSVRLAIYNEQFF.

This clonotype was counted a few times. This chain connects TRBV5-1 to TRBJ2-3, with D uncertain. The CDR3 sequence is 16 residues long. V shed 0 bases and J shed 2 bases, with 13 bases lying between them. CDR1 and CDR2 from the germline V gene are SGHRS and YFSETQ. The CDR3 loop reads CASSLGADGITDTQYF. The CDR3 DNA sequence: TGCGCCAGCAGCTTGGGCGCGGACGGCATCACAGATACGCAGTATTTT.